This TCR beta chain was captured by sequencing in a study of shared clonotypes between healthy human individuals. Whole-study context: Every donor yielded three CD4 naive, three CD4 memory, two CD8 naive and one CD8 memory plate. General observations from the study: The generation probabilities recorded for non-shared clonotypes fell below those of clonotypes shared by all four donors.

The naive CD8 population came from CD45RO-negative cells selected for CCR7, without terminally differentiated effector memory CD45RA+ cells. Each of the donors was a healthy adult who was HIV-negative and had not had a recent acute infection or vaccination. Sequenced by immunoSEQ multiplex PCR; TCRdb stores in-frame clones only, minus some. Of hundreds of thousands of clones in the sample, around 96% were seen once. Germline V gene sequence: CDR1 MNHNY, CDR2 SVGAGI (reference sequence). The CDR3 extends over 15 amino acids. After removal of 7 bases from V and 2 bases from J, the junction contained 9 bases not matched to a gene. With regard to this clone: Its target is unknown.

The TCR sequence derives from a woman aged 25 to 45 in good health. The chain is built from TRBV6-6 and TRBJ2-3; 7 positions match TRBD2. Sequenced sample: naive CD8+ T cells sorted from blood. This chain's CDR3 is CASTPGGLFTDTQYF. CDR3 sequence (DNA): TGTGCCAGCACCCCGGGGGGTCTCTTCACAGATACGCAGTATTTT.